The 26 T cell receptor beta chains below come from one sample, sequenced in a study of blood T cell repertoires in COVID-19. The assay was immunoSEQ multiplex PCR, and TCRdb's table has in-frame clones only and misses some. This repertoire shows a few hundred thousand clones, around 90% found once; its top ten account for just over 2.5%. Sequencing was done on a sample of peripheral blood. The origin of the receptors is a person between 18 and 35 years old with COVID-19, enrolled during active disease.

V and J are TRBV18 and TRBJ2-7, with a tentative D call TRBD2 (5 bases). The V gene's germline CDR1 is KGHSH and CDR2 LQKENI. V gave up 0 bases and J gave up 2 bases, with 5 bases separating them. The CDR3 loop spans 13 amino acids. DNA for the CDR3: TGTGCCAGCTCACCACCTAGCGCCTACGAGCAGTACTTC. It translates to CASSPPSAYEQYF.

This clone was recorded once. The chain recombines TRBV7-3 with TRBJ2-1, with 11 positions matching TRBD2. The V gene's germline CDR1 is SGHTA and CDR2 FQGTGA. Trimming at V came to 6 bases and at J to 5 bases, leaving 9 bases not matched to a gene. There are 16 residues in the CDR3. The CDR3 region has the DNA TGTGCCAGCAGACAATCTACTAGCGGGAGCCACAATGAGCAGTTCTTC. The encoded protein is CASRQSTSGSHNEQFF.

The chain has TRBV7-8 and TRBJ2-3; 9 nucleotides agree with TRBD1. This CDR3 spans 16 amino acids. Germline V gene data show CDR1 as SGHVS and CDR2 as FQNEAQ. V was pared by 3 bases and J by 6 bases, with 10 bases of the junction left unmatched. CDR3 protein: CASSFPGQGSGDTQYF. The CDR3 DNA sequence: TGTGCCAGCAGCTTCCCGGGACAGGGATCGGGGGATACGCAGTATTTT.

J is TRBJ2-3 and V is TRBV20-1; 7 nucleotides agree with TRBD2. V shed 3 bases, J shed 1 base, and the junction held 7 bases outside the gene matches. The length of the CDR3 is 15 residues. Germline lookup yields CDR1 DFQATT and CDR2 SNEGSKA (reference sequence). CDR3 in DNA: TGCAGTGCTAGTTCGGCTAGCGGTCGCACAGATACGCAGTATTTT. Translated: CSASSASGRTDTQYF.

V usage is TRBV20-1 and J usage is TRBJ1-2; 7 nucleotides agree with TRBD1. CDR3 size: 19 residues. The trim removed 3 bases at V and 4 bases at J, leaving 23 bases unmatched. Germline CDR1 reads DFQATT; CDR2 reads SNEGSKA (reference sequence). CDR3 DNA sequence: TGCAGTGCTAGTGAGAGGGGCGACAGGGACATTAATGGGCGCTATGGCTACACCTTC. This encodes CSASERGDRDINGRYGYTF.

V and J are TRBV24-1 and TRBJ2-5; a possible D gene is TRBD1 (5 bases). Germline lookup yields CDR1 KGHDR and CDR2 SFDVKD. With 1 base removed from V and 2 bases from J, the gap between germline ends came to 7 bases. The CDR3 length is 14 residues. This chain's CDR3 is CATSDLSGQETQYF. CDR3 coding DNA: TGTGCCACCAGTGATTTATCAGGGCAAGAGACCCAGTACTTC.

V is TRBV28 and J is TRBJ2-7; 7 bases fit TRBD1. V shed 6 bases, J shed 0 bases, and the junction held 14 bases outside the gene matches. Germline-derived CDR1 and CDR2 are MDHEN and SYDVKM. CDR3 length: 17 amino acids. CDR3 nucleotides: TGTGCCAGCAGCAACTGGGACAGATTCTCGAGCTCCTACGAGCAGTACTTC. It is translated as CASSNWDRFSSSYEQYF.

The chain uses TRBV27 and TRBJ1-5, with 7 nucleotides matching TRBD1. The CDR3 spans 15 residues. The junction had 7 bases not matched to a gene; V was cut back by 8 bases and J by 0 bases. CDR1 and CDR2 from the germline V gene are MNHEY and SMNVEV (reference sequence). The CDR3 is CASGGTAYSNQPQHF. The CDR3 nucleotides read TGTGCCAGCGGCGGGACAGCGTATAGCAATCAGCCCCAGCATTTT.

The gene calls are TRBV24-1 and TRBJ2-2; tentatively, D is TRBD1 (5 bases). CDR1 is KGHDR, CDR2 SFDVKD, per germline. Trimming left V 7 bases short and J 4 bases short, with 6 bases between. This CDR3 comprises 12 residues. The CDR3 loop reads CATSQGTGELFF. The CDR3 nucleotides read TGTGCCACCAGCCAGGGCACCGGGGAGCTGTTTTTT.

The chain uses TRBV7-8 and TRBJ2-1; D is possibly TRBD2 (5 bases). The germline V and J ends were trimmed by 5 bases and 10 bases, with 15 bases remaining between them. CDR1 and CDR2 (germline): SGHVS, FQNEAQ. CDR3 length: 13 amino acids. This CDR3 is CASSRLPSREQFF. CDR3 bases: TGTGCCAGCAGCAGACTCCCTAGCAGGGAGCAGTTCTTC.

This clone was picked up one time. This chain joins TRBV15 and TRBJ1-5; D call uncertain. The CDR3 runs 15 residues. V lost 1 base, J lost 3 bases, and 10 bases lay in between. Looked up from germline, CDR1 is LNHNV and CDR2 is YYDKDF (reference sequence). CDR3 nucleotides: TGTGCCACCAGCAGAGGTAGGGAGTACAATCAGCCCCAGCATTTT. The encoded protein is CATSRGREYNQPQHF.

This chain uses TRBV3-1 (or the pseudogene TRBV3-2) with TRBJ2-7, with 7 nucleotides matching TRBD1. The germline CDR1 and CDR2 sequences are LGHDT and YNNKEL (reference sequence). The CDR3 consists of 14 residues. V lost 4 bases, J lost 0 bases, and 3 bases stayed unmatched. The CDR3 DNA is TGTGCCAGCAGCCTTACAGGGGCCTCCTACGAGCAGTACTTC. Translation gives CASSLTGASYEQYF.

Here the CDR3 reads CASRAQTGAEGYTF. CDR3 nucleotide sequence: TGTGCCAGCAGAGCCCAAACAGGGGCGGAGGGCTACACCTTC. The J gene is TRBJ1-2, the V gene TRBV6-5, with 7 bases identical to TRBD1. Germline assignment: CDR1 MNHEY and CDR2 SVGAGI. The CDR3 runs to 14 residues. V dropped 6 bases and J dropped 8; count of bases not matched to a gene: 12.

This clone has just one count. This chain uses TRBV15 with TRBJ1-1; tentatively, D is TRBD1 (5 bases). From germline, CDR1 is LNHNV and CDR2 YYDKDF (reference sequence). The ends were cut back, 6 bases at V and 7 bases at J, with 21 bases in the middle. The CDR3 spans 15 residues. CDR3: CATSSDRTGSREAFF. CDR3 sequence (DNA): TGTGCCACCAGTAGTGACCGCACAGGATCCCGTGAAGCTTTCTTT.

The chain couples TRBV5-8 to TRBJ2-3, with a possible D match to TRBD2 (6 bases). V was shortened by 4 bases and J by 2 bases, with 11 bases between the two germline ends. This CDR3 comprises 14 residues. The germline gives CDR1 SGHTS, CDR2 YDEGEE. In DNA, the CDR3 is TGTGCCAGCAGCGGAGGACTATTCACAGATACGCAGTATTTT. Encoded protein: CASSGGLFTDTQYF.

This chain uses TRBV6-1 with TRBJ2-6; D gene unclear. The germline V and J ends were trimmed by 2 bases and 3 bases, with 8 bases remaining between them. Germline CDR1 and CDR2: MNHNS and SASEGT. This CDR3 is built from 15 residues. The DNA of the CDR3 is TGTGCCAGCAGTGAAATATCTAGTGGGGCCAACGTCCTGACTTTC. Translation gives CASSEISSGANVLTF.

The chain employs TRBV19 and TRBJ1-1; 12 nucleotides align to TRBD1. Per the germline V gene, CDR1 is LNHDA and CDR2 is SQIVND (reference sequence). V lost 5 bases to trimming and J lost 1 base; unmatched junction nucleotides: 5. CDR3 length equals 16 residues. The CDR3 sequence is CASSSGQGAWNTEAFF. The CDR3 DNA reads TGTGCCAGTAGTTCGGGACAGGGGGCTTGGAACACTGAAGCTTTCTTT.

The CDR3 coding sequence is TGTGCCACCTCGACATCCTGGAACACTGAAGCTTTCTTT. Translation gives CATSTSWNTEAFF. This rearrangement joins TRBV28 to TRBJ1-1; no clear D. The CDR3 runs 13 residues. Germline V gives CDR1 MDHEN, CDR2 SYDVKM. V lost 10 bases to trimming and J lost 1 base, with 13 bases between them.

The chain carries TRBV3-1 (or the pseudogene TRBV3-2) and TRBJ2-1, with 13 positions matching TRBD2. Germline V gene sequence: CDR1 LGHDT, CDR2 YNNKEL (reference sequence). V shed 4 bases and J 9 bases; nucleotides not matched to a gene: 3. The CDR3 contains 14 residues. The CDR3 DNA reads TGTGCCAGCAGCCCCTGGACTAGCGGGAGTGAGCAGTTCTTC. The encoded protein is CASSPWTSGSEQFF.

The table lists this clone with a few counts. Other DNA sequences from this sample encode an identical CDR3 as well. The chain carries TRBV6-5 and TRBJ1-2; the match to TRBD1 covers 8 bases. The ends lost 8 bases at V and 4 bases at J; junction bases unmatched: 0. This CDR3 has 11 residues. Germline V gives CDR1 MNHEY, CDR2 SVGAGI. For the CDR3, the DNA is TGTGCCAGCGGACAGGGCTATGGCTACACCTTC. Translated, it gives CASGQGYGYTF.

The chain employs TRBV7-9 and TRBJ2-2, with 8 bases aligning to TRBD2. CDR1 and CDR2 (germline): SEHNR, FQNEAQ (reference sequence). CDR3 size: 16 residues. Trimming removed 5 bases from V and 0 bases from J; junction bases left unmatched: 5. This chain's CDR3 is CASSPQAGANTGELFF. CDR3 sequence (DNA): TGTGCCAGCAGCCCGCAAGCGGGAGCGAACACCGGGGAGCTGTTTTTT.

This chain uses TRBV4-1 with TRBJ1-6, with D perhaps TRBD1 (5 bases). Trimming took 2 bases from V and 5 from J, leaving 16 bases between them. Germline V lookup: CDR1 MGHRA, CDR2 YSYEKL. The CDR3 extends over 17 amino acids. The DNA of the CDR3 is TGCGCCAGCAGCCAACTATCCGGGGGTTTTAATAATTCACCCCTCCACTTT. Translating it yields CASSQLSGGFNNSPLHF.

The rearrangement links TRBV7-8 to TRBJ2-3; TRBD2 might be the D (6 bases). V lost 0 bases to trimming and J lost 0 bases, with 16 bases between them. Germline V CDR1 and CDR2: SGHVS, FQNEAQ. The CDR3 covers 18 residues. CDR3 coding DNA: TGTGCCAGCAGCTTAGCTCTAGCGTCAGGGACTAGCACAGATACGCAGTATTTT. This sequence encodes CASSLALASGTSTDTQYF.

The V and J genes are TRBV2 and TRBJ1-1; D gene unclear. Trimming shortened V by 8 bases and J by 1 base, and 11 bases separated the two germline ends. The germline V gene encodes CDR1 SNHLY and CDR2 FYNNEI. The CDR3 spans 13 residues. The CDR3 nucleotides read TGTGCCAGCGCCCCGAGCTGGAACACTGAAGCTTTCTTT. This gives the protein CASAPSWNTEAFF.

The chain uses TRBV29-1 and TRBJ2-7, with 7 positions matching TRBD1. The CDR3 spans 14 residues. J gave up 5 bases and V 7 bases, and 14 bases lay outside the gene matches. The V gene's germline CDR1 is SQVTM and CDR2 ANQGSEA. The CDR3 DNA reads TGCAGCGCTGGAGTTGGGACAGTTTTTGACGAGCAGTACTTC. This gives the protein CSAGVGTVFDEQYF.

The chain recombines TRBV11-1 with TRBJ1-1, with D possibly being TRBD1 (6 bases). The germline V gene encodes CDR1 SGHAT and CDR2 FQDESV (reference sequence). CDR3 length: 14 amino acids. Trimming pared 5 bases from V and 5 bases from J, leaving 15 bases between. DNA for the CDR3: TGTGCCAGCAGCGACCCGGACAGTTGGACTGAAGCTTTCTTT. It codes for CASSDPDSWTEAFF.